This T cell receptor beta chain was found in a study of cytomegalovirus exposure and HLA in healthy donors. Points from the study as a whole: Presence/absence analysis assumed near-uniform sequencing depth across donors. Later, an analysis found that common viral pathogens appeared to be linked with several of the most significant clusters. After further analysis at a later stage, 17,000 or so TCR beta sequences were associated with HLA alleles at 0.05 false discovery rate. Judged likely to be a sequencing artifact was a cluster of highly shared sequence variants.

The PCR contained 60 Vbeta and 13 Jbeta primers. Some clones are missing from TCRdb's copy, which holds only in-frame ones; the method was immunoSEQ multiplex PCR. Among more than 200,000 clones listed, about 79% were seen once. The CDR3 sequence is 15 residues long. Germline CDR1 and CDR2: SGHTA and FQGNSA. Points on this clone: Its target is unknown.

This clonotype was sampled from a man aged 18 to 29 in good health and CMV-seronegative. The source material was PBMCs. This chain joins TRBV7-2 and TRBJ2-5; TRBD1 aligns across 8 bases. The J call may be wrong; the DNA end is better matched by TRBJ2-7. The CDR3 sequence is CASSLNPGGGYEQYF. CDR3 DNA sequence: TGTGCCAGCAGCTTAAACCCAGGGGGCGGCTACGAGCAGTACTTC.